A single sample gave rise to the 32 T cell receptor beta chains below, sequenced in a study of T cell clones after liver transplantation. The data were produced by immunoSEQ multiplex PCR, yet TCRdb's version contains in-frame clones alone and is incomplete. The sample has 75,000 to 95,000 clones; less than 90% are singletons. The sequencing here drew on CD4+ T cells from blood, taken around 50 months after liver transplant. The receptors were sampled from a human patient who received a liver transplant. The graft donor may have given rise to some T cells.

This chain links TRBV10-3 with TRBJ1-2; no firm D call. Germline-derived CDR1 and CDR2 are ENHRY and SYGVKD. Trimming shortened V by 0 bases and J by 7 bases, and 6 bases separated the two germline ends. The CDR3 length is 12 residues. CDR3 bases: TGTGCCATCAGTGAGTCGGGGTTTGGCTACACCTTC. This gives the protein CAISESGFGYTF.

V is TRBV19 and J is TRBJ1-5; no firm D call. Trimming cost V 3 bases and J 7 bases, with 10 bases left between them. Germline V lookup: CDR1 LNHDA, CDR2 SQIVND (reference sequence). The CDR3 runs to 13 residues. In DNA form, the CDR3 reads TGTGCCAGTAGTATCGCCGAGAGGCAGCCCCAGCATTTT. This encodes CASSIAERQPQHF.

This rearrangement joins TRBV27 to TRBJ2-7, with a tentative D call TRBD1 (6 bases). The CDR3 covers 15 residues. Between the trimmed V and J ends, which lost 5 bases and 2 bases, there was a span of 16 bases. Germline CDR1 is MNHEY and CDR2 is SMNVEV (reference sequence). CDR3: CASSGEVRGAYEQYF. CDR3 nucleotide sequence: TGTGCCAGCAGTGGGGAAGTCAGGGGTGCCTACGAGCAGTACTTC.

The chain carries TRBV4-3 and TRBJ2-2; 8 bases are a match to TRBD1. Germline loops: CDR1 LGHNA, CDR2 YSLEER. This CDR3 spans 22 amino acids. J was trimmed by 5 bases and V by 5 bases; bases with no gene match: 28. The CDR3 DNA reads TGCGCCAGCAGCTTACATGGGTCCAGGGGGCGCGGAAAAGAATGGGTAACCGGGGAGCTGTTTTTT. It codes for CASSLHGSRGRGKEWVTGELFF.

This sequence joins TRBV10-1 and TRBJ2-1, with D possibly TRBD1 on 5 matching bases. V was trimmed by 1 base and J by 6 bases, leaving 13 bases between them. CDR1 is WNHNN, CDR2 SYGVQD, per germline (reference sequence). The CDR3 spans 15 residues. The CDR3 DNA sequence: TGCGCCAGCAGTGAGTGGTTTGTCAGGGTCAATGAGCAGTTCTTC. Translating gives CASSEWFVRVNEQFF.

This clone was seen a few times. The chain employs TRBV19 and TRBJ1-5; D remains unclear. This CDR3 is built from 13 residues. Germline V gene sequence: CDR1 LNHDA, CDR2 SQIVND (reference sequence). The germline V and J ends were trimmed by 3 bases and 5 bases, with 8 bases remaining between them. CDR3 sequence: CASSMSVDQPQHF. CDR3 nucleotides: TGTGCCAGTAGTATGAGCGTTGATCAGCCCCAGCATTTT.

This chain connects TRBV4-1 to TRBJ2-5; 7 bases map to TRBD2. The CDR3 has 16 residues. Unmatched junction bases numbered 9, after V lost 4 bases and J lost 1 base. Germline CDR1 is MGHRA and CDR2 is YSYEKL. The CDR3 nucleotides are TGCGCCAGCAGCCTGTCGAAGGGCGGGAGCCAAGAGACCCAGTACTTC. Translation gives CASSLSKGGSQETQYF.

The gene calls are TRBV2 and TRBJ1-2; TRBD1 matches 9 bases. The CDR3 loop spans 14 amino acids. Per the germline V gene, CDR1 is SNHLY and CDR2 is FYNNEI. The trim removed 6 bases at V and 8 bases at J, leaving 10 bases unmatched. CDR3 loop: CASRGTGRREGYTF. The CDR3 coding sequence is TGTGCCAGCAGGGGGACAGGGAGGCGGGAAGGCTACACCTTC.

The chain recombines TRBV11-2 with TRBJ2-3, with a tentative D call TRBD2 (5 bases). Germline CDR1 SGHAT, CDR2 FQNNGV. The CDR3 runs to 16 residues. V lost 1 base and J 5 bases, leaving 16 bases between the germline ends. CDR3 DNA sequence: TGTGCCAGCAGCTTAGTACGTAGCGTTGTCGGAGATACGCAGTATTTT. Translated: CASSLVRSVVGDTQYF.

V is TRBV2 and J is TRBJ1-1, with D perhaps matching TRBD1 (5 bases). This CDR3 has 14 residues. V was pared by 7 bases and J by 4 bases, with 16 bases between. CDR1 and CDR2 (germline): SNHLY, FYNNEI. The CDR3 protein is CASTGGSRGTEAFF. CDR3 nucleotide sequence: TGTGCCAGCACTGGGGGAAGCCGGGGCACTGAAGCTTTCTTT.

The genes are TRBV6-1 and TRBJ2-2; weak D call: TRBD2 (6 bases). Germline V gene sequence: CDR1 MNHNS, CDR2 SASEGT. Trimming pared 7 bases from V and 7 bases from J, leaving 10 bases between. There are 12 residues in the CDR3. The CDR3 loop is CASNGGFGELFF. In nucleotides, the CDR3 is TGTGCCAGCAACGGGGGATTCGGGGAGCTGTTTTTT.

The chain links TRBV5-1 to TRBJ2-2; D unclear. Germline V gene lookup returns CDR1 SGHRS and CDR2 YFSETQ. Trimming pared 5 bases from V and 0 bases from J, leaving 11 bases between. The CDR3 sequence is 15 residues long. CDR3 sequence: CASSQYVSNTGELFF. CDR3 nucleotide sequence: TGCGCCAGCAGTCAATACGTTTCGAACACCGGGGAGCTGTTTTTT.

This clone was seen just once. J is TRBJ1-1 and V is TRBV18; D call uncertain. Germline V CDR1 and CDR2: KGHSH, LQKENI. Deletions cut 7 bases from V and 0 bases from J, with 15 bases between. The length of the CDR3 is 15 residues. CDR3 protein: CASLTQVTMNTEAFF. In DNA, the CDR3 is TGTGCCAGCTTAACGCAGGTGACTATGAACACTGAAGCTTTCTTT.

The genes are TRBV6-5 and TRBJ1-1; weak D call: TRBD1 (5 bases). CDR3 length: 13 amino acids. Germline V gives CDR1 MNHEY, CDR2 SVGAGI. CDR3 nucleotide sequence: TGTGCTACGGGGGTCAGCTTGAACACTGAAGCTTTCTTT. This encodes CATGVSLNTEAFF.

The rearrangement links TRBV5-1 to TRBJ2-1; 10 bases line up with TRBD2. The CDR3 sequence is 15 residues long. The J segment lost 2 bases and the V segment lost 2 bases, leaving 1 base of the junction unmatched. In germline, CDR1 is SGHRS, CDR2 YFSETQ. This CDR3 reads CASSLGTSAYNEQFF. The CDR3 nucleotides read TGCGCCAGCAGCTTAGGGACTAGCGCCTACAATGAGCAGTTCTTC.

The CDR3 is CASSKAGPGPSGTYNSPLHF. The CDR3 coding sequence is TGTGCCAGCAGCAAAGCGGGGCCAGGGCCTTCCGGGACCTATAATTCACCCCTCCACTTT. The gene calls are TRBV21-1 and TRBJ1-6. TRBV21-1 is given as a pseudogene. This CDR3 is built from 20 residues.

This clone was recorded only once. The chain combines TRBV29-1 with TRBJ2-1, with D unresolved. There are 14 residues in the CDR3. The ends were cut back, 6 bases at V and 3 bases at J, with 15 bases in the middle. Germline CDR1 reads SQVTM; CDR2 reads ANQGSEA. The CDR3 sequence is CSVPSGSLYNEQFF. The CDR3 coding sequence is TGCAGCGTCCCCAGTGGGTCCCTCTACAATGAGCAGTTCTTC.

The CDR3 reads CASSFRSGVGAQYF. The CDR3 DNA reads TGTGCCAGCAGCTTCAGGAGCGGAGTGGGGGCCCAGTACTTC. This chain connects TRBV7-9 to TRBJ2-5; D possibly uses TRBD1 or TRBD2 (5 bases each). Between the trimmed V and J ends, which lost 3 bases and 9 bases, there was a span of 17 bases. The V gene's germline CDR1 is SEHNR and CDR2 FQNEAQ (reference sequence). The CDR3 spans 14 residues. Variable domain in full (rest from reference TRBV7-9 and TRBJ2-5): DTGVSQNPRHKITKRGQNVTFRCDPISEHNRLYWYRQTLGQGPEFLTYFQNEAQLEKSRLLSDRFSAERPKGSFSTLEIQRTEQGDSAMYLCASSFRSGVGAQYFGPGTRLLVL.

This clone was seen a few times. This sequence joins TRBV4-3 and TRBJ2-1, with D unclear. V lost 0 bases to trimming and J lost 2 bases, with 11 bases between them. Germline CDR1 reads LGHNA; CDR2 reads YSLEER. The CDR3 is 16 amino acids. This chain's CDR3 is CASSQEGKGPYNEQFF. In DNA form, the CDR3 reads TGCGCCAGCAGCCAAGAGGGGAAGGGCCCCTACAATGAGCAGTTCTTC.

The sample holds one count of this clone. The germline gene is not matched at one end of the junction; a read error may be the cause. CDR3 loop: CASSEVGLAGERYF. CDR3 DNA: TGTGCCAGCAGTGAAGTGGGACTAGCGGGAGAGCGGTACTTC. The chain has TRBV6-1 and TRBJ2-7, with 14 bases aligning to TRBD2. Germline V gene sequence: CDR1 MNHNS, CDR2 SASEGT. The CDR3 consists of 14 residues.

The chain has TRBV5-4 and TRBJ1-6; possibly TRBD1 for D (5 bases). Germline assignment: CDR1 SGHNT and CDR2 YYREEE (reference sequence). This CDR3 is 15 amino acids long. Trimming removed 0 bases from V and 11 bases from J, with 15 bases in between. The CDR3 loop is CASSLGALGVTPLHF. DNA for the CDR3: TGTGCCAGCAGCTTGGGGGCCCTAGGGGTAACACCCCTCCACTTT.

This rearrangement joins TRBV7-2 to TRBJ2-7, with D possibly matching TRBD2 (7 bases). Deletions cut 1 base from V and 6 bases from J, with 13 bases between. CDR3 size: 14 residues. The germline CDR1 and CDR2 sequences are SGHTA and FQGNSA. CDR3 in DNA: TGTGCCAGCAGCTTAGGGGAGGGGGGCGGCGAGCAGTACTTC. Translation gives CASSLGEGGGEQYF.

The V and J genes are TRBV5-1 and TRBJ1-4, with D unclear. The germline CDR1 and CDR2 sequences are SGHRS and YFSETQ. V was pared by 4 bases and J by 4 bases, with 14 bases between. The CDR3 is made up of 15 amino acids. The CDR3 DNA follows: TGCGCCAGCAGCCCGACGCCGACGGGTAATGAAAAACTGTTTTTT. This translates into CASSPTPTGNEKLFF. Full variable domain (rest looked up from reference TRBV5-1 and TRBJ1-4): KAGVTQTPRYLIKTRGQQVTLSCSPISGHRSVSWYQQTPGQGLQFLFEYFSETQRNKGNFPGRFSGRQFSNSRSEMNVSTLELGDSALYLCASSPTPTGNEKLFFGSGTQLSVL.

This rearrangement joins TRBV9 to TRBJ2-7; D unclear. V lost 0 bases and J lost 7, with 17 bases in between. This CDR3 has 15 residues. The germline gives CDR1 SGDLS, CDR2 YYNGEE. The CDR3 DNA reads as TGTGCCAGCAGCGTAGTTAGTAGTCCCCTAGGGGAGCAGTACTTC. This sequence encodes CASSVVSSPLGEQYF.

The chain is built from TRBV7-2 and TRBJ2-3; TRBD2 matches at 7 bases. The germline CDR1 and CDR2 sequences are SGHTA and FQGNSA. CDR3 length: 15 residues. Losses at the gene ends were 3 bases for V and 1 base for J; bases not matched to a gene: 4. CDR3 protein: CASSFAGVGTDTQYF. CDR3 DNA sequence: TGTGCCAGCAGCTTTGCGGGAGTAGGCACAGATACGCAGTATTTT.

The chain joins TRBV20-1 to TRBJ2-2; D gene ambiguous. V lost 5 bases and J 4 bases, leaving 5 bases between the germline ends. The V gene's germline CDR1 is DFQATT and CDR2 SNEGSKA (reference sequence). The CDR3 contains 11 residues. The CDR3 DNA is TGCAGTGCTCCTCGCACCGGGGAGCTGTTTTTT. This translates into CSAPRTGELFF.

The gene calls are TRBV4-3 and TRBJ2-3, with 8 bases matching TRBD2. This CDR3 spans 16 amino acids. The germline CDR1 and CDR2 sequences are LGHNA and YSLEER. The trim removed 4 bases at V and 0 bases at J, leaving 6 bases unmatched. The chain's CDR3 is CASSLALADSTDTQYF. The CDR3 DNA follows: TGCGCCAGCAGCCTCGCACTAGCGGACAGCACAGATACGCAGTATTTT.

This CDR3 is CASRSTSNSYNEQFF. The CDR3 DNA reads TGTGCCAGCAGGTCAACTAGCAATTCCTACAATGAGCAGTTCTTC. V is TRBV5-4 and J is TRBJ2-1; a weak D match, TRBD2 (6 bases). The V and J ends lost 5 bases and 1 base respectively, with 13 bases between them. This CDR3 spans 15 amino acids. Germline V lookup: CDR1 SGHNT, CDR2 YYREEE (reference sequence).

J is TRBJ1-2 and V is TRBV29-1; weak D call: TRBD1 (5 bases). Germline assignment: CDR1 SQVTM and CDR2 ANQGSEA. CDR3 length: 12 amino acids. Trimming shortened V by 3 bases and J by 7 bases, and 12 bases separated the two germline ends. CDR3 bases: TGCAGCGTTGAGTTTTCAGGGAGTGGCTACACCTTC. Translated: CSVEFSGSGYTF.

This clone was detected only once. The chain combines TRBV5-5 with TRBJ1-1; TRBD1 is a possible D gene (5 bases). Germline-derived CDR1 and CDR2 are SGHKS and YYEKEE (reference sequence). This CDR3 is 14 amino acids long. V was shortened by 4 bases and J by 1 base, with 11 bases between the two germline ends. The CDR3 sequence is CASSPATGNTEAFF. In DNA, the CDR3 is TGTGCCAGCAGCCCCGCCACAGGGAACACTGAAGCTTTCTTT.

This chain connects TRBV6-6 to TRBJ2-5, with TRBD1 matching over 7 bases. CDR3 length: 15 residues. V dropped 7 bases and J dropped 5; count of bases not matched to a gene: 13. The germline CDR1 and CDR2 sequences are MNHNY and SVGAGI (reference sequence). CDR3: CASMFQQGTGETQYF. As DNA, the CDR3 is TGTGCCAGCATGTTCCAACAGGGGACCGGCGAGACCCAGTACTTC.

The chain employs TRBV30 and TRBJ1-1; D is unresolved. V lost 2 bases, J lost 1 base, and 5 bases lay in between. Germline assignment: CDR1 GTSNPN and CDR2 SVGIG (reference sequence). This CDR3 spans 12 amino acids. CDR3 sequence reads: CAWSLSNTEAFF. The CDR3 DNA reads TGTGCCTGGAGTTTGTCGAACACTGAAGCTTTCTTT.